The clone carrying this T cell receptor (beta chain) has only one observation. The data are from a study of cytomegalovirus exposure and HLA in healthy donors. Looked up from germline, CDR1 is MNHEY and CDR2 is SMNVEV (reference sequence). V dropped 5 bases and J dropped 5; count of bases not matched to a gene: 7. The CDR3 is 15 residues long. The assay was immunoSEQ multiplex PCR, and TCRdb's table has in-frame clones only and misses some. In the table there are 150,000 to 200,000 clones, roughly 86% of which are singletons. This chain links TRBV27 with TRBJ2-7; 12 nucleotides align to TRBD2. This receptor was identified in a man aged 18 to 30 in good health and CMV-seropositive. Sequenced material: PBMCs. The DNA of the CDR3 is TGTGCCAGCAGTCCTTGGACTAGCGGGACCCACGAGCAGTACTTC. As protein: CASSPWTSGTHEQYF.